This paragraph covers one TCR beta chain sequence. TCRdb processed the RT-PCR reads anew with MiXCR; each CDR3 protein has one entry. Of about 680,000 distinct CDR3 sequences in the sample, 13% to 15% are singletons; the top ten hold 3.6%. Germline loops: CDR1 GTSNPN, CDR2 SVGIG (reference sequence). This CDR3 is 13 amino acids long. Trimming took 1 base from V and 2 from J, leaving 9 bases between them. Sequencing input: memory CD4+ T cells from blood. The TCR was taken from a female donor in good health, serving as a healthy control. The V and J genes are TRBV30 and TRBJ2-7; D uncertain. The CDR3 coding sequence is TGTGCCTGGAGTGCGCCACCAACCTACGAGCAGTACTTC. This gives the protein CAWSAPPTYEQYF. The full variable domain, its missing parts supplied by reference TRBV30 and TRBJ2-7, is SQTIHQWPATLVQPVGSPLSLECTVEGTSNPNLYWYRQAAGRGLQLLFYSVGIGQISSEVPQNLSASRPQDRQFILSSKKLLLSDSGFYLCAWSAPPTYEQYFGPGTRLTVT.